A selection of T cell receptor beta chains follows, all from one sample in a study of cytomegalovirus exposure and HLA in healthy donors. Sequenced by immunoSEQ multiplex PCR; TCRdb stores in-frame clones only, minus some. The sample contains over 150,000 clones, around 68% of which appear only once. The specimen sequenced was PBMCs. The receptors derive from a woman in her forties in good health and CMV-seropositive. Both conserved end residues are part of each CDR3. A D gene is named only where the DNA matches it firmly. Not all rows give a size; the values are once, few, many and, for expanded clones, a class.

clone_size j_call d_call v_call cdr3_nt cdr3_aa
- TRBJ2-7 TRBD2 TRBV29-1 TGCAGCGTTGCAAAACTAGCGGGGGGGGACTACGAGCAGTACTTC CSVAKLAGGDYEQYF
once TRBJ2-1 TRBD1 TRBV28 TGTGCCAGCAGTCGTAAGGGACAGGGAAAAACTGCGGAGCAGTTCTTC CASSRKGQGKTAEQFF
few TRBJ2-3 TRBD1 TRBV28 TGTGCCAGCAGGGGACAGGGAATAGATACGCAGTATTTT CASRGQGIDTQYF
- TRBJ1-6 - TRBV4-2 TGTGCCAGCAGCCAAACTCGGGAGGGAACAGGGTCGGTCTATAATTCACCCCTCCACTTT CASSQTREGTGSVYNSPLHF
- TRBJ1-1 - TRBV5-8 TGTGCCAGCAGCTTGTGGAGTGACACTGAAGCTTTCTTT CASSLWSDTEAFF
- TRBJ1-3 TRBD1 TRBV4-1 TGCGCCAGCAGCCTGATTCGACAGGGCTTCTCTGGAAACACCATATATTTT CASSLIRQGFSGNTIYF
- TRBJ1-3 - TRBV6-5 TGTGCCAGCAGTTACCGGCAGGCCTCTGGAAACACCATATATTTT CASSYRQASGNTIYF
- TRBJ2-7 - TRBV28 TGTGCCAGCAGTTTATCACAGGCCAACGAGCAGTACTTC CASSLSQANEQYF
- TRBJ2-6 TRBD2 TRBV28 TGTGCCAGCAGTTCTCCGGGAGGAGACTCTGGGGCCAACGTCCTGACTTTC CASSSPGGDSGANVLTF
- TRBJ1-1 - TRBV15 TGTGCCACCAGCAGAGATCGGGGTTCCCCTGAAGCTTTCTTT CATSRDRGSPEAFF
- TRBJ2-1 TRBD2 TRBV5-4 TGTGCCAGCAGCTTGGACCCAGCGGGGGGATACAATGAGCAGTTCTTC CASSLDPAGGYNEQFF
few TRBJ1-4 TRBD1 TRBV29-1 TGCACAACCCAGGACAGGTCTAATGAAAAACTGTTTTTT CTTQDRSNEKLFF
- TRBJ1-5 - TRBV6-1 TGTGCCAGCAGCGAATTACCGCCCTCCTTTAGGGGAAGCAATCAGCCCCAGCATTTT CASSELPPSFRGSNQPQHF
- TRBJ1-6 TRBD1 TRBV25-1 TGTGCCAGCAGTGAATTAGGGACAGGGAATTCACCCCTCCACTTT CASSELGTGNSPLHF
- TRBJ1-1 TRBD1 TRBV27 TGTGCCAGCAGTTTTAGCCCTAGGGGGCAGAGAAACACTGAAGCTTTCTTT CASSFSPRGQRNTEAFF
- TRBJ2-1 TRBD2 TRBV28 TGTGCCAGCAGTTTAAGCGGGAGCTCCTACAATGAGCGGTTCTTC CASSLSGSSYNERFF
few TRBJ1-1 TRBD1 TRBV6-5 TGTGCCAGCAGAGACAGGGGGGGAGCTTTCTTT CASRDRGGAFF
- TRBJ1-5 TRBD1 TRBV18 TGTGCCAGCTCACCAGAAACAGGGGGAGGCAATCAGCCCCAGCATTTT CASSPETGGGNQPQHF
- TRBJ2-3 TRBD2 TRBV10-3 TGTGCCATCCGACCGGGACTAGCGGGAGATGCAGATACGCAGTATTTT CAIRPGLAGDADTQYF
- TRBJ2-1 - TRBV21-1 TGTGCCAGCCCCTGGTCCGGGACAGGGGCCTACAATGAGCAGTTCTTC CASPWSGTGAYNEQFF
- TRBJ1-2 - TRBV4-1 TGCGCCAGCAGCCAAGATTTGGCCTATGGCTACACCTTC CASSQDLAYGYTF
- TRBJ2-2 TRBD1 TRBV4-3 TGCGCCAGCAGCCAGGCCGGACAGGCGAACACCGGGGAGCTGTTTTTT CASSQAGQANTGELFF
- TRBJ2-1 TRBD2 TRBV7-3 TGTGCCAGCAGCAGTAGCGGGGCTAACAATGAGCAGTTCTTC CASSSSGANNEQFF
few TRBJ1-2 - TRBV7-9 TGTGCCAGCAGCTTAGAGCGGGGGGACTATGGCTACACCTTC CASSLERGDYGYTF
- TRBJ1-1 - TRBV2 TGTGCCAGCAGTGAAGGGGGCTCCGACGGGACTGAAGCTTTCTTT CASSEGGSDGTEAFF
- TRBJ2-6 - TRBV6-1 TGTGCCACAGGGACATGGCAGCCTGGGGCCAACGTCCTGACTTTC CATGTWQPGANVLTF
- TRBJ2-3 - TRBV7-8 TGTGCCAGCAGCTTAGCCGGGAGTGGAGATACGCAGTATTTT CASSLAGSGDTQYF
- TRBJ2-2 - TRBV28 TGTGCCAGCATTCGAGGGATTCGGGGTCTTATCGCCGGGGAGCTGTTTTTT CASIRGIRGLIAGELFF
few TRBJ1-4 - TRBV7-9 TGTGCCAGCACCCGGTTGATTGGTGAAAAACTGTTTTTT CASTRLIGEKLFF
few TRBJ1-1 - TRBV11-2 TGTGCCAGCAGCTTTCAGGCTAACACTGAAGCTTTCTTT CASSFQANTEAFF
- TRBJ2-7 TRBD2 TRBV10-3 TGTGCCATCAGTACCGAAAATAGCGGGGCGCGAGGCGAGCAGTACTTC CAISTENSGARGEQYF
once TRBJ2-7 - TRBV28 TGTGCCAGCAGTCCACATACTGGGGCCGCCTACGAGCAGTACTTC CASSPHTGAAYEQYF
- TRBJ2-7 - TRBV27 TGTGCCAGCAATACCCTCACGGGGGAGCAGCACTTC CASNTLTGEQHF
- TRBJ1-2 TRBD1 TRBV7-9 TGTGCCAGCAGCTTATCATCCGGGACAGCCTTACTCTATGGCTACACCTTC CASSLSSGTALLYGYTF
- TRBJ2-1 - TRBV30 TGTGCCTGGACCCTGCCGGGACAAGCGAGCTCCTACAATGAGCAGTTCTTC CAWTLPGQASSYNEQFF
- TRBJ1-2 - TRBV4-3 TGCGCCAGCAGCCAAGACCCTCCCCAGGACAGCTTCTACTATGGCTACACCTTC CASSQDPPQDSFYYGYTF
- TRBJ2-2 TRBD2 TRBV2 TGTGCCAGCAGCGGGGGGGGGCGCACCGGGGAGCTGTTTTTT CASSGGGRTGELFF
few TRBJ1-1 - TRBV7-9 TGTGCCAGCAGCCATGGGACCAGGGGTACTGAAGCTTTCTTT CASSHGTRGTEAFF
- TRBJ1-1 - TRBV14 TGTGCCAGCAGCCAAAGTCGGGGACAATTCCAGGATTTCTTT CASSQSRGQFQDFF
- TRBJ2-7 TRBD2 TRBV6-5 TGTGCCAGCAGTTTGAATAGCGGGGGAGACTACGAGCAGTACTTC CASSLNSGGDYEQYF